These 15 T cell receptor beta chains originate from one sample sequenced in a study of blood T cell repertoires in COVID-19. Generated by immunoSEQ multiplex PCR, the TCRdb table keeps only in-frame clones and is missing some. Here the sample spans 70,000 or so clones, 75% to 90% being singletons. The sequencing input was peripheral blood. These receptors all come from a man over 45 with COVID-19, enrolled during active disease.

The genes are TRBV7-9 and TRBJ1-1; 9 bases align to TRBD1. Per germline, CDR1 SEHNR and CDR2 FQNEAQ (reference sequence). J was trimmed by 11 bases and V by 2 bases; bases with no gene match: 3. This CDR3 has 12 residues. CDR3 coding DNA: TGTGCCAGCAGCTTATGGGGACAGGGCGCTTTCTTT. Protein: CASSLWGQGAFF.

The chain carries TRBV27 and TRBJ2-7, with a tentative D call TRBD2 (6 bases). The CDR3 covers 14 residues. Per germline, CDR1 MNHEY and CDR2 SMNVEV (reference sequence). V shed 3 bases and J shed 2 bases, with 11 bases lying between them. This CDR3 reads CASSFHRTTYEQYF. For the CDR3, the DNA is TGTGCCAGCAGTTTCCACAGGACTACCTACGAGCAGTACTTC.

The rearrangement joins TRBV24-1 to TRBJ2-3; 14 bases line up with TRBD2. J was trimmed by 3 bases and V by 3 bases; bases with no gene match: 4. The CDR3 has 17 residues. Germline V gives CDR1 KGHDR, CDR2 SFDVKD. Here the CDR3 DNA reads TGTGCCACCAGTGATGGACTAGCGGGAGGATCAACAGATACGCAGTATTTT. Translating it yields CATSDGLAGGSTDTQYF.

The CDR3 loop reads CASRPGTLNQPQHF. The CDR3 DNA reads as TGTGCCAGCAGACCTGGGACACTCAATCAGCCCCAGCATTTT. This chain links TRBV27 with TRBJ1-5, with D possibly matching TRBD1 (6 bases). Trimming took 6 bases from V and 3 from J, leaving 12 bases between them. The germline CDR1 and CDR2 sequences are MNHEY and SMNVEV (reference sequence). This CDR3 is built from 14 residues.

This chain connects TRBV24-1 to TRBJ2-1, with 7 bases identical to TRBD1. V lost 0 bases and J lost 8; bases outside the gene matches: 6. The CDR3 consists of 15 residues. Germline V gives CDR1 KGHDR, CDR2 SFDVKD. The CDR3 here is CATSDLSTGEHEQFF. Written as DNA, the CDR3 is TGTGCCACCAGTGATTTGAGTACAGGGGAACATGAGCAGTTCTTC.

The DNA of the CDR3 is TGTGCCAGCAGCCAAGATGACAGGGGTGCCTGGGAGCAGTACTTC. Translation gives CASSQDDRGAWEQYF. The rearrangement uses TRBV3-1 (or the pseudogene TRBV3-2) and TRBJ2-7, with 8 bases that match TRBD1. This CDR3 is 15 amino acids long. Germline V gene sequence: CDR1 LGHDT, CDR2 YNNKEL (reference sequence). Trimming at V came to 0 bases and at J to 7 bases, leaving 8 bases not matched to a gene.

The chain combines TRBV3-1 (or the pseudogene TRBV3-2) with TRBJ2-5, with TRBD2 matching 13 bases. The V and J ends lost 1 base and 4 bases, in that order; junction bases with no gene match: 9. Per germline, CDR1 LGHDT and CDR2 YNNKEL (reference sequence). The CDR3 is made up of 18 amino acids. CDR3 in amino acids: CASSQARTSGSLGETQYF. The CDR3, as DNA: TGTGCCAGCAGCCAAGCCCGGACTAGCGGGAGTTTAGGAGAGACCCAGTACTTC.

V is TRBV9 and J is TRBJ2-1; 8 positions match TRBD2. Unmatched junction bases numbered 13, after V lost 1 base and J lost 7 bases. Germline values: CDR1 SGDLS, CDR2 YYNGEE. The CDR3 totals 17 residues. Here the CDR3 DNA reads TGTGCCAGCAGCGTAAGCCCTTTGGGCGGGAGGTATAATGAGCAGTTCTTC. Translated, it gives CASSVSPLGGRYNEQFF.

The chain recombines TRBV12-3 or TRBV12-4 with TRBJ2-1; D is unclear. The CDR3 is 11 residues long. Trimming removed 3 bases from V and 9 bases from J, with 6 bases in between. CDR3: CASSFSSEQFF. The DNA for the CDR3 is TGTGCCAGCAGTTTTTCTAGTGAGCAGTTCTTC.

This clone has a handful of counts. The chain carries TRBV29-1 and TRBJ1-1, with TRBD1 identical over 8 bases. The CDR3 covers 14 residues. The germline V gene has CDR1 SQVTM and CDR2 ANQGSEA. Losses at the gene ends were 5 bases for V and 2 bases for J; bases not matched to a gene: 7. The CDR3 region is CSVSVGQANTEAFF. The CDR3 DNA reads TGCAGCGTTTCAGTGGGACAGGCAAACACTGAAGCTTTCTTT.

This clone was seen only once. The CDR3 nucleotides are TGTGCCAGCAGCCCGGACAGGGCCAATTCACCCCTCCACTTT. Translating gives CASSPDRANSPLHF. The V and J genes are TRBV4-2 and TRBJ1-6; 8 bases map to TRBD1. V trimming: 4 bases; J trimming: 7 bases; junction bases outside the gene matches: 3. Germline V gene lookup returns CDR1 LGHNA and CDR2 YNFKEQ. This CDR3 is built from 14 residues.

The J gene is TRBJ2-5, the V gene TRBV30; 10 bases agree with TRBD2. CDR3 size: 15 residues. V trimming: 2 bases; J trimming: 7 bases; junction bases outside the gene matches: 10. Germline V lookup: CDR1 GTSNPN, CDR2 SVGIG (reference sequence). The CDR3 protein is CAWSKATSGMGTQYF. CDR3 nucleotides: TGTGCCTGGAGTAAGGCAACTAGCGGGATGGGGACCCAGTACTTC.

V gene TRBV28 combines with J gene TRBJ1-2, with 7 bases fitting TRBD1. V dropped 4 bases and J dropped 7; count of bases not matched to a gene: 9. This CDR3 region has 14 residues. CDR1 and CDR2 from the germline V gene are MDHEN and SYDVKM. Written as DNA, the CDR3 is TGTGCCAGCAGTTCTTCAGTGGGGACAGTTGGCTACACCTTC. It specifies CASSSSVGTVGYTF.

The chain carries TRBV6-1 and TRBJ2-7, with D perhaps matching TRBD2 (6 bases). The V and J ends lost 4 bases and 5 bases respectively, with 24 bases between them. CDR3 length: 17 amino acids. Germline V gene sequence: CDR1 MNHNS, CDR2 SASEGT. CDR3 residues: CASSGGLVAGTGDEQYF. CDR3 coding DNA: TGTGCCAGCAGTGGCGGCTTAGTGGCGGGAACGGGCGACGAGCAGTACTTC.

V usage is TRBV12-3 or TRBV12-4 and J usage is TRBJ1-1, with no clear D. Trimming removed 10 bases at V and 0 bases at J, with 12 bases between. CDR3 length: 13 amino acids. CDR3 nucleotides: TGTGCCACCGGTACGGTGATGAACACTGAAGCTTTCTTT. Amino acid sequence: CATGTVMNTEAFF.